This T cell receptor beta chain was captured in a study of CD8+CD57+ T cells in acquired aplastic anemia. All sequencing subjects had displayed CD8+CD57+ cell expansion on flow cytometry. There were no patients without severe acquired aplastic anemia. V shed 0 bases and J shed 6 bases, with 15 bases lying between them. The CDR3 extends over 15 amino acids. Germline lookup yields CDR1 DFQATT and CDR2 SNEGSKA (reference sequence). The study profiled TCR beta VDJ and CDR3 using genomic DNA as template. TCRdb reanalysed the reads using MiXCR and keeps one entry per CDR3 protein. The repertoire has about 160,000 distinct CDR3 sequences, around 52% of them found once; the top ten carry about 31%.

This rearrangement joins TRBV20-1 to TRBJ1-5, with D perhaps matching TRBD1 (6 bases). This TCR was recovered from a human donor with aplastic anemia. The specimen was sorted CD4+, CD8+, or CD8+CD57+ T cells (not recorded which) from PBMCs. Here the CDR3 reads CSARDGGGGSQPQHF. CDR3 DNA: TGCAGTGCTAGAGATGGAGGGGGGGGAAGTCAGCCCCAGCATTTT.